The clone carrying this TCR beta chain was seen more than once but under ten times. Its specificity is not known. The data were obtained in a study of post-analysis software for immune sequencing data. Study at large: The disease courses spanned relapsing-remitting, secondary progressive and progressive-relapsing forms of multiple sclerosis.

The CDR3 is 15 amino acids. Germline-derived CDR1 and CDR2 are MRHNA and SNTAGT. Trimming removed 0 bases from V and 8 bases from J; junction bases left unmatched: 4. Whole-study results and caveats: A significant reduction in normalized Chao1 diversity was observed in multiple sclerosis patients versus controls. When patients were compared with controls, about 5 TRBV segments were more frequent, TRBV5-6, TRBV5-1 and TRBV20-1 among them.

Presence of unique molecular identifiers characterized the TCR beta cDNA libraries. TCRdb ran MiXCR on the PCR reads and lists one entry per CDR3 protein. The table lists roughly 670,000 distinct CDR3 sequences, 59% of them singletons. The sequence was collected from a girl aged 2-15 years with multiple sclerosis. The V call is TRBV6-4, the J call TRBJ2-1; TRBD2 agrees at 10 bases. Sequencing was performed on blood. The CDR3 DNA follows: TGTGCCAGCAGTGACTCCTTAGCGGGGGGTCATGAGCAGTTCTTC. Residues: CASSDSLAGGHEQFF.